This T cell receptor (beta chain) emerged from a study of blood T cell repertoires in COVID-19. At the level of the study: The study drew acute and convalescent COVID-19 samples from the United States, Italy and Spain.

This clone turned up a few times. The germline V gene has CDR1 ENHRY and CDR2 SYGVKD. Trimming cost V 10 bases and J 6 bases, with 31 bases left between them. The CDR3 is 18 amino acids. Assay: immunoSEQ multiplex PCR; the TCRdb copy retains only in-frame clones and omits some. The table lists a few hundred thousand clones, about 91% of them singletons, with under 13% in the top ten. Participants came from roughly 24 US areas, aged about 18 to 89 years. The V gene is TRBV10-3, the J gene TRBJ2-1; tentative D call: TRBD1 (11 bases). The origin of this receptor is a man between 18 and 35 years old with acute COVID-19. Sequencing input: PBMCs or T cells enriched from blood (not recorded which). The CDR3 nucleotides read TGTGCCACCGGACAGGGGGCGACTAGCGGGTGGGTAGGCAATGAGCAGTTCTTC. Its translation is CATGQGATSGWVGNEQFF.